This T cell receptor (beta chain) was recorded in a study of blood T cell repertoires in COVID-19 (dated by TCRdb to the early 2020s). Background on the whole study: The collaborator samples originated in the United States, Italy and Spain and spanned the acute and convalescent phases of COVID-19. Nearly every sample came with metadata listing a de-identified subject ID, COVID-19 status, age in years and sex. The repertoires were released in a freely available public database intended as a resource for research on the immune response to SARS-CoV-2. The dataset comprised deeply sampled blood TCRbeta repertoires from subjects exposed to, actively infected with, or recovered from COVID-19. Samples were obtained from the ongoing ImmuneRACE study (first 160 participants) and from about 1,300 subjects provided by 6 global collaborators. The prospective study material was composed of cDNA or gDNA derived from T cells, B-cell-depleted T cells, or PBMCs. Where available, HLA class I and class II types were taken from metadata supplied by the sample provider and were not determined by assay-based typing. What the authors observed across the whole study: The quantity of clinical and demographic metadata differed by source and by participant and was supplied without curation.

Collaborating institutions collected whole blood in K2EDTA tubes following their own protocols. For TCRbeta analysis, collaborators shipped samples as frozen whole blood, isolated PBMCs, or DNA extracted from either of those sample types. From the cysteine up to the phenylalanine, the CDR3 has a length of 13 residues. The sequence is cut down to CDR3 DNA, 39 bases in frame from base 1. Based on the germline V gene (reference sequence), the CDR1 and CDR2 sequences are MNHEY and SMNVEV. The V and J ends are trimmed by 8 bases and 7 bases, leaving 18 bases between them. The immunoSEQ Assay, a bias-controlled multiplex PCR, was used to amplify TCRbeta CDR3 regions from genomic DNA. In the original analysis: Within the assay, amplification of reference gene primers was used to estimate how many nucleated cells each sample contained. To quantify the absolute abundance of each unique TCRbeta CDR3 rearrangement, sequence reads were collapsed and filtered. For each sample, productive Simpson clonality was calculated as the square root of Simpson's diversity index across productive rearrangements. Sourced from immuneACCESS, this table was stored by TCRdb with only in-frame sequences that have V and J called. A share of the clones is absent; for the studies checked, an unresolved V gene accounts for under half, and the remainder has no known explanation. That table gives V, J and clone size, and the DNA gave D and trimming. This sample lists approximately 110,000 clones; roughly 70% were detected once. The top ten clones comprise roughly 0.86% of the sample.

On this clone itself: It has no known antigen specificity. Per-nucleotide qualities are absent, and no much larger clonotype sits a single base away.

The rearranged chain carries TRBV27 and TRBJ2-7; possibly the D gene is TRBD2, per 7 matching bases. This receptor was identified in a human donor with acute or convalescent COVID-19. The donor label of this sample is uncertain. Sequenced material: peripheral blood. The CDR3 sequence is CASRPSGGREQYF. The DNA sequence is as follows: TGTGCCAGCCGCCCTTCGGGGGGCAGGGAGCAGTACTTC.